Given below is one T cell receptor (gamma chain) in context. This clone showed up just a few times. What this receptor recognizes is not known. Per-base quality was not reported, and no clone a single base away is much larger than it. The sample holds other DNA sequences that translate to the same CDR3. This entry belongs to a study of Vδ1+ human thymocytes (dated by TCRdb to 2016 to 2019). Study-wide context: As a data resource, the study described the mRNA-level TRG and TRD CDR3 repertoires found in highly purified Vdelta1+ thymocytes taken from young children. Earlier work had validated the multiplex-based CDR3 amplicon strategy against 5'RACE-based methods for generating CDR3 amplicons. General conclusions and limits of the study: Unlike the oligoclonal repertoires in peripheral blood, the thymic TRG and TRD repertoires appeared highly polyclonal, with Gaussian CDR3 length distributions. Many TRG clonotypes were found to be shared between donors (up to about 6.9x10^3), whereas TRD repertoires were found to be essentially private (max 116 shared). Although sort purity was high, approximately 20% of thymic TRD sequences were Vdelta2 (with a few Vdelta3), in contrast to the peripheral blood Vdelta1+ controls. Because no clustering by age or sex was seen, donors were not stratified by age or sex in the analyses. Because unexpected Vdelta2 sequences could lead to misinterpretation of bulk repertoire data, the authors recommended using highly purified populations and single-cell validation.

Thymic samples were depleted of alphabeta T cells, then CD3+ TCRVdelta1+ TCRVdelta2- thymocytes were FACS-sorted. The purity of the sorted Vdelta1+ thymocytes was between roughly 98% and 99.6%. The thymic specimens were obtained from about eight paediatric patients who were undergoing corrective cardiac surgery and ranged in age from 5 days to 15 months. Thymic tissue was dispersed, and mononuclear cells were isolated on a Histopaque-1077 density gradient. Staining used anti-TCRVdelta1 clone TS8.2, anti-TCRVdelta2 clone B6, anti-CD3 clone HIT3a and anti-TCRalphabeta clone IP26 antibodies. For CDR1 and CDR2, the germline V gene (reference sequence) lists GITISATS and ISYDGTV. Germline trimming amounts to 2 bases on V and 2 bases on J, with 2 as the count of junction bases outside the gene matches. The CDR3 contains 14 residues, cysteine and phenylalanine counted. The sequence is cut down to CDR3 DNA, 42 bases in frame from base 1.

RNA extraction was carried out with the RNeasy mini kit, and reverse transcription was then done using Superscript III. Multiplex PCR was used to generate CDR3 amplicons, with pooled V-gene forward primers and a constant-region reverse primer carrying Illumina adaptor overhangs. After gel purification, the amplicons were indexed with Nextera index primers over eight extra PCR cycles and then purified using AMPure XP beads. Sequencing of libraries was performed on an Illumina MiSeq using paired-end 250 bp reads, dual indexing and an approximately 22% PhiX spike-in. Regarding the original processing steps: Read quality was checked with FastQC, and TRG read pairs were merged using ea-utils fastq-join. IMGT/HighV-QUEST was used to annotate the sequences, only productive sequences with an unambiguous V-gene assignment were kept, and clonotypes were defined as sequences sharing an identical CDR3 sequence. For downstream analysis, VDJtools 1.1.1, tcR 2.2.3, Treemap and vegan Shannon diversity in R 3.4.4 were used. Clones were re-identified by TCRdb from the public reads with CATT, and rows with the same DNA were merged. What appears here as the V and J calls and clone size reflects TCRdb's work, not the paper's. Present in this sample are about 36,000 gamma-chain clones, about 19% of which were seen just once. Together, the top ten hold 1.9% of the sample.

This TCR came from a girl in the first two years of life who had congenital heart surgery. Source material: Vdelta1+ gamma-delta thymocytes from the thymus. This sample's cell subset or site label indicates: FACS-sorted CD3+ TCRalphabeta- TCRVdelta1+ TCRVdelta2- thymocytes. The receptor chain draws on TRGV9 and TRGJP2. The CDR3 loop reads CALWEGSSDWIKTF. The sequenced DNA: TGTGCCTTGTGGGAGGGGAGTAGTGATTGGATCAAGACGTTT.